The source of this T cell receptor (beta chain) is a study of blood T cell repertoires in COVID-19. At the level of the study: Both acute and convalescent COVID-19 samples were obtained from the United States, Italy and Spain. From T cells, B-cell-depleted T cells, or PBMCs came the material, which was cDNA or gDNA.

The CDR3 length is 16 residues. V lost 2 bases, J lost 2 bases, and 15 bases lay in between. From germline, CDR1 is SNHLY and CDR2 FYNNEI. In the original workflow: Reference gene primers were amplified, and this amplification served to estimate nucleated cell counts. The assay was immunoSEQ multiplex PCR, and TCRdb's table has in-frame clones only and misses some. V and J calls and clone size follow that table, whereas D and trimming were derived from the DNA. The sample has about 130,000 clones; about nine tenths are singletons. Recruited during active infection, patients (from Seattle) were subsequently followed longitudinally.

The chain links TRBV2 to TRBJ2-5; a weak D match, TRBD1 (6 bases). Sequencing was carried out using peripheral blood. The TCR originated in a woman in her sixties or seventies with COVID-19, enrolled during active disease. CDR3 in amino acids: CASSELWGRGQETQYF. CDR3 nucleotide sequence: TGTGCCAGCAGTGAACTCTGGGGGCGAGGACAAGAGACCCAGTACTTC. The entire variable domain, with the rest obtained from reference TRBV2 and TRBJ2-5, is as follows: EPEVTQTPSHQVTQMGQEVILRCVPISNHLYFYWYRQILGQKVEFLVSFYNNEISEKSEIFDDQFSVERPDGSNFTLKIRSTKLEDSAMYFCASSELWGRGQETQYFGPGTRLLVL.